What follows are 30 T cell receptor beta chains derived from one specimen sequenced in a study of blood T cell repertoires in COVID-19 (dated by TCRdb to 2018 to 2021). The library was produced with the immunoSEQ multiplex PCR assay. The immuneACCESS repertoire file appears here via TCRdb, limited to in-frame rearrangements. These files lack a portion of the clones; in checked studies, under half of the deficit traces to unresolved V genes, and the cause of the others is not known. This sample lists about 150,000 clones; approximately 86% were detected once. Less than 8% of the sample is in the top ten clones. Sequences were obtained from peripheral blood. These receptors were collected from an elderly man with COVID-19, enrolled during active disease.

This chain uses TRBV5-1 with TRBJ2-5; tentative D call: TRBD1 (6 bases). Trimming shortened V by 3 bases and J by 2 bases, and 14 bases separated the two germline ends. CDR3 length equals 15 residues. Germline V gives CDR1 SGHRS, CDR2 YFSETQ. CDR3 DNA sequence: TGCGCCAGCAGCTCCCCCCAGGGGACGCAAGAGACCCAGTACTTC. Amino acids: CASSSPQGTQETQYF. Full variable domain (remainder filled in from reference TRBV5-1 and TRBJ2-5): KAGVTQTPRYLIKTRGQQVTLSCSPISGHRSVSWYQQTPGQGLQFLFEYFSETQRNKGNFPGRFSGRQFSNSRSEMNVSTLELGDSALYLCASSSPQGTQETQYFGPGTRLLVL.

This chain links TRBV11-3 with TRBJ1-3; D might be TRBD1 (5 bases). V was cut by 0 bases and J by 1 base, with 10 bases left in between. In germline, CDR1 is SGHNT, CDR2 YENEEA. The CDR3 runs to 16 residues. The CDR3 DNA sequence: TGTGCCAGCAGCTTAGACCGAGCAGGGTCTGGAAACACCATATATTTT. Amino acid sequence: CASSLDRAGSGNTIYF.

V and J are TRBV5-1 and TRBJ1-3; weak D call: TRBD1 (6 bases). Germline loops: CDR1 SGHRS, CDR2 YFSETQ. With 8 bases removed from V and 2 bases from J, the gap between germline ends came to 11 bases. The CDR3 is 13 amino acids. The CDR3 protein is CASARDTGNTIYF. The CDR3 DNA reads TGCGCCAGTGCCCGGGACACTGGAAACACCATATATTTT.

This clone was seen only once. This chain joins TRBV4-2 and TRBJ1-1; D ambiguous. Trimming cost V 4 bases and J 3 bases, with 15 bases left between them. The CDR3 runs to 15 residues. CDR1 and CDR2 from the germline V gene are LGHNA and YNFKEQ. CDR3 amino acids: CASSRGEGGDTEAFF. The CDR3 DNA sequence: TGTGCCAGCAGCCGAGGAGAGGGCGGCGACACTGAAGCTTTCTTT.

V usage is TRBV10-1 and J usage is TRBJ1-2; D gene ambiguous. Germline CDR1 and CDR2: WNHNN and SYGVQD (reference sequence). This CDR3 spans 12 amino acids. V gave up 8 bases and J gave up 7 bases, with 14 bases separating them. CDR3 DNA: TGCGCCAGCCCGAGAAAAGTCGGTGGCTACACCTTC. Protein sequence: CASPRKVGGYTF.

This sequence joins TRBV30 and TRBJ2-5, with TRBD1 as a possible D gene (6 bases). The V and J ends lost 4 bases and 4 bases respectively, with 13 bases between them. Germline V gene sequence: CDR1 GTSNPN, CDR2 SVGIG (reference sequence). This CDR3 is built from 13 residues. The chain's CDR3 is CAWNIQGVETQYF. The CDR3 DNA reads TGTGCCTGGAATATACAGGGAGTAGAGACCCAGTACTTC.

V and J are TRBV2 and TRBJ2-5; 10 nucleotides agree with TRBD2. The CDR3 length is 15 residues. Germline CDR1 SNHLY, CDR2 FYNNEI. J was trimmed by 5 bases and V by 6 bases; bases with no gene match: 9. The CDR3 nucleotides read TGTGCCAGCAGGGAGCGGGGGGGCCAGTGGGAGACCCAGTACTTC. This codes for CASRERGGQWETQYF.

This chain connects TRBV10-3 to TRBJ1-1; 7 bases align to TRBD1. V lost 8 bases to trimming and J lost 10 bases; unmatched junction nucleotides: 19. This CDR3 has 15 residues. Germline loops: CDR1 ENHRY, CDR2 SYGVKD. Here the CDR3 reads CAISWRTGLSEGAFF. CDR3 nucleotide sequence: TGTGCCATCTCCTGGCGGACAGGACTCTCCGAAGGAGCTTTCTTT.

A few counts support this clone. This sequence joins TRBV5-4 and TRBJ1-1; possible D gene TRBD1, 5 bases. The CDR3 contains 17 residues. Germline CDR1 SGHNT, CDR2 YYREEE (reference sequence). Deletions cut 3 bases from V and 0 bases from J, with 18 bases between. CDR3 nucleotide sequence: TGTGCCAGCAGCTCACTAATCACGACAGACCTGAACACTGAAGCTTTCTTT. It is translated as CASSSLITTDLNTEAFF.

The chain links TRBV4-2 to TRBJ1-3; TRBD1 is a possible D gene (6 bases). CDR3 length equals 17 residues. V dropped 4 bases and J dropped 0 bases, with 16 bases sitting between them. CDR1 and CDR2 from the germline V gene are LGHNA and YNFKEQ. The CDR3 bases are TGTGCCAGCAGCCCCCAGGGGCCGAATACCTCTGGAAACACCATATATTTT. Encoded protein: CASSPQGPNTSGNTIYF.

The V gene is TRBV10-3, the J gene TRBJ1-1; weak D call: TRBD1 (5 bases). CDR3 length equals 13 residues. Germline CDR1 reads ENHRY; CDR2 reads SYGVKD. Trimming removed 4 bases at V and 4 bases at J, with 10 bases between. CDR3 loop: CAISGQYGTEAFF. DNA of the CDR3: TGTGCCATCAGTGGACAGTACGGCACTGAAGCTTTCTTT.

This chain connects TRBV28 to TRBJ1-4; possible D gene TRBD1, 5 bases. This CDR3 spans 11 amino acids. The V gene lost 9 bases and the J gene lost 7 bases, with 9 bases spanning the gap. CDR1 and CDR2 (germline): MDHEN, SYDVKM. Here the CDR3 DNA reads TGTGCCAGGGGGGGGTGTGAAAAACTGTTTTTT. This translates into CARGGCEKLFF.

This sequence joins TRBV3-1 (or the pseudogene TRBV3-2) and TRBJ2-7; TRBD2 is a possible D gene (5 bases). The CDR3 spans 14 residues. The ends were cut back, 4 bases at V and 6 bases at J, with 16 bases in the middle. Germline loops: CDR1 LGHDT, CDR2 YNNKEL (reference sequence). CDR3 sequence (DNA): TGTGCCAGCAGCCTGTATCGGGGAAGGTCCGAGCAGTACTTC. This translates into CASSLYRGRSEQYF.

On this clone itself: The identical CDR3 is also encoded by other nucleotide sequences in the sample. The chain joins TRBV2 to TRBJ2-7, with 12 nucleotides matching TRBD1. V trimming: 3 bases; J trimming: 0 bases; junction bases outside the gene matches: 3. Germline V gene sequence: CDR1 SNHLY, CDR2 FYNNEI. There are 16 residues in the CDR3. The CDR3 protein is CASSEGQGASSYEQYF. The CDR3 bases are TGTGCCAGCAGTGAGGGACAGGGGGCTTCCTCCTACGAGCAGTACTTC.

There are a few counts of this clone. The J gene is TRBJ2-5, the V gene TRBV5-4; D remains ambiguous. Germline V gene lookup returns CDR1 SGHNT and CDR2 YYREEE (reference sequence). V lost 0 bases, J lost 9 bases, and 12 bases lay in between. The CDR3 length is 13 residues. Written as DNA, the CDR3 is TGTGCCAGCAGCTTGGAAGGTTACCGGGCCCAGTACTTC. This gives the protein CASSLEGYRAQYF.

The chain carries TRBV19 and TRBJ1-1; maybe TRBD1 (5 bases). The CDR3 is 12 residues long. Germline V lookup: CDR1 LNHDA, CDR2 SQIVND (reference sequence). V was clipped by 7 bases and J by 4 bases, with 10 bases between them. In nucleotides, the CDR3 is TGTGCCAGTATAAGGGGCGTCACTGAAGCTTTCTTT. Its protein product is CASIRGVTEAFF.

V is TRBV2 and J is TRBJ1-1, with D unresolved. Germline values: CDR1 SNHLY, CDR2 FYNNEI. CDR3 length equals 10 residues. The germline V and J ends were trimmed by 11 bases and 4 bases, with 8 bases remaining between them. Written as DNA, the CDR3 is TGTGCCTCACGGGGCACTGAAGCTTTCTTT. Protein: CASRGTEAFF.

This chain joins TRBV6-5 and TRBJ1-1; D gene uncertain. The germline V gene encodes CDR1 MNHEY and CDR2 SVGAGI. Trimming removed 8 bases at V and 4 bases at J, with 11 bases between. The CDR3 has 12 residues. The CDR3 DNA sequence: TGTGCCAGCTCTAAAATCGGCACTGAAGCTTTCTTT. Translating it yields CASSKIGTEAFF.

This chain uses TRBV28 with TRBJ2-1, with D perhaps TRBD2 (5 bases). This CDR3 spans 13 amino acids. The V gene's germline CDR1 is MDHEN and CDR2 SYDVKM. Between the trimmed V and J ends, which lost 1 base and 9 bases, there was a span of 10 bases. The CDR3 nucleotides are TGTGCCAGCAGTTTATCGGACTCTCCTGAGCAGTTCTTC. Translated: CASSLSDSPEQFF. Combining the CDR3 with reference TRBV28 and TRBJ2-1 gives the whole variable domain DVKVTQSSRYLVKRTGEKVFLECVQDMDHENMFWYRQDPGLGLRLIYFSYDVKMKEKGDIPEGYSVSREKKERFSLILESASTNQTSMYLCASSLSDSPEQFFGPGTRLTVL.

The J gene is TRBJ2-3, the V gene TRBV7-2; weak D call: TRBD2 (6 bases). This CDR3 contains 16 residues. Trimming stripped 0 bases from V and 0 bases from J, with 10 bases between. Germline-derived CDR1 and CDR2 are SGHTA and FQGNSA. This CDR3 is CASSLAWAGSTDTQYF. The CDR3 DNA sequence: TGTGCCAGCAGCTTAGCGTGGGCGGGGAGCACAGATACGCAGTATTTT. Variable domain in full (rest from reference TRBV7-2 and TRBJ2-3): GAGVSQSPSNKVTEKGKDVELRCDPISGHTALYWYRQSLGQGLEFLIYFQGNSAPDKSGLPSDRFSAERTGGSVSTLTIQRTQQEDSAVYLCASSLAWAGSTDTQYFGPGTRLTVL.

V is TRBV6-1 and J is TRBJ1-5; 7 nucleotides match TRBD1. CDR1 MNHNS and CDR2 SASEGT come from the germline V gene. CDR3 size: 15 residues. The J segment lost 5 bases and the V segment lost 3 bases, leaving 7 bases of the junction unmatched. In DNA form, the CDR3 reads TGTGCCAGCAGTGATGGGGCAGGGGGGCATCAGCCCCAGCATTTT. Translated, it gives CASSDGAGGHQPQHF.

The J gene is TRBJ1-2, the V gene TRBV5-4, with D uncertain. The V end lost 4 bases, the J end lost 6 bases, and 10 bases lay between the germline ends. Germline V gene sequence: CDR1 SGHNT, CDR2 YYREEE (reference sequence). This CDR3 is built from 12 residues. The CDR3 nucleotides are TGTGCCAGCAGCCGAGGGCGGAATGGCTACACCTTC. Translated: CASSRGRNGYTF.

The chain uses TRBV2 and TRBJ1-2; TRBD1 agrees at 12 bases. Germline CDR1 is SNHLY and CDR2 is FYNNEI. This CDR3 region has 16 residues. V lost 9 bases and J lost 4; bases outside the gene matches: 12. CDR3 nucleotides: TGTGCCAGGAGAGGGACAGGGGGCGAGATGGGCTATGGCTACACCTTC. This gives the protein CARRGTGGEMGYGYTF. The variable domain in full, with the rest retrieved from reference TRBV2 and TRBJ1-2, is EPEVTQTPSHQVTQMGQEVILRCVPISNHLYFYWYRQILGQKVEFLVSFYNNEISEKSEIFDDQFSVERPDGSNFTLKIRSTKLEDSAMYFCARRGTGGEMGYGYTFGSGTRLTVV.

This clone was seen only once. The chain has TRBV6-6 and TRBJ2-5; D is unclear. In germline, CDR1 is MNHNY, CDR2 SVGAGI (reference sequence). The V end lost 9 bases, the J end lost 1 base, and 12 bases lay between the germline ends. The CDR3 sequence is 13 residues long. The CDR3 sequence: CASATNLQETQYF. The CDR3 nucleotides read TGTGCCAGTGCGACAAACCTCCAAGAGACCCAGTACTTC.

This chain joins TRBV5-1 and TRBJ2-6; D might be TRBD1 (5 bases). Germline CDR1 SGHRS, CDR2 YFSETQ. Trimming stripped 7 bases from V and 2 bases from J, with 22 bases between. The CDR3 has 18 residues. CDR3 DNA: TGCGCCAGCTCAAGCGAAGGGGCTTCTTTCCCTGGGGCCAACGTCCTGACTTTC. Residues: CASSSEGASFPGANVLTF.

The V call is TRBV6-6, the J call TRBJ1-1; the match to TRBD1 covers 7 bases. Germline V gene sequence: CDR1 MNHNY, CDR2 SVGAGI (reference sequence). V shed 5 bases, J shed 1 base, and the junction held 13 bases outside the gene matches. The CDR3 sequence is 17 residues long. This CDR3 reads CASSRVGGASRNTEAFF. CDR3 sequence (DNA): TGTGCCAGCAGTCGAGTAGGGGGCGCATCGAGGAACACTGAAGCTTTCTTT.

The CDR3 bases are TGCAGCGTTGAAGATCGATGGAGGGGATCCTACGAGCAGTACTTC. Translating gives CSVEDRWRGSYEQYF. The V gene is TRBV29-1, the J gene TRBJ2-7; TRBD2 is a possible D gene (6 bases). The germline CDR1 and CDR2 sequences are SQVTM and ANQGSEA. V lost 0 bases, J lost 1 base, and 13 bases lay in between. This CDR3 spans 15 amino acids.

The rearrangement joins TRBV6-6 to TRBJ2-7, with TRBD1 matching over 9 bases. Germline values: CDR1 MNHNY, CDR2 SVGAGI (reference sequence). V dropped 2 bases and J dropped 5; count of bases not matched to a gene: 7. The CDR3 sequence is 15 residues long. The CDR3 spells CASSYPTGGDHEQYF. In nucleotides, the CDR3 is TGTGCCAGCAGTTACCCAACAGGGGGCGACCACGAGCAGTACTTC.

In this sample, this clone turned up once. The gene calls are TRBV7-2 and TRBJ2-7, with 9 bases that match TRBD2. The germline gives CDR1 SGHTA, CDR2 FQGNSA. J was trimmed by 4 bases and V by 1 base; bases with no gene match: 2. The CDR3 spans 14 residues. In DNA, the CDR3 is TGTGCCAGCAGCTTAGGGAGCGGGGGGTACGAGCAGTACTTC. This sequence encodes CASSLGSGGYEQYF. Together with reference TRBV7-2 and TRBJ2-7, the CDR3 gives the full variable domain: GAGVSQSPSNKVTEKGKDVELRCDPISGHTALYWYRQSLGQGLEFLIYFQGNSAPDKSGLPSDRFSAERTGGSVSTLTIQRTQQEDSAVYLCASSLGSGGYEQYFGPGTRLTVT.

The V call is TRBV14, the J call TRBJ1-6, with TRBD1 as a possible D gene (6 bases). V lost 1 base, J lost 7 bases, and 8 bases lay in between. Germline V CDR1 and CDR2: SGHDN, FVKESK. The CDR3 consists of 14 residues. The CDR3 DNA follows: TGTGCCAGCAGCCAAGGGACAGCAAATTCACCCCTCCACTTT. Translation: CASSQGTANSPLHF.